What follows are 31 T cell receptor beta chains derived from one specimen sequenced in a study of PD-1 blockade in classical Hodgkin lymphoma. Measured with immunoSEQ multiplex PCR; TCRdb has only the in-frame clones, and not every one. The data contain tens of thousands of clones, roughly 85% of them singletons. Time point defined: cycle 4 day 1 (C4D1), after 5 to 7 weeks of nivolumab. After autologous stem cell transplantation all patients relapsed, and prior brentuximab vedotin exposure differed between cohorts. Sequences were derived from peripheral blood mononuclear cells (PBMCs), sampled before the fourth cycle of nivolumab. The receptors were sampled from a human donor with classical Hodgkin lymphoma.

This clone was observed a few times. The chain uses TRBV12-5 and TRBJ1-1; 10 bases are a match to TRBD1. V gave up 5 bases and J gave up 7 bases; unmatched junction bases: 4. This CDR3 has 13 amino acids. Germline lookup yields CDR1 LGHNT and CDR2 FRNRAP. CDR3 residues: CASGGTGVGEAFF. The CDR3 DNA sequence: TGTGCTAGTGGTGGGACAGGGGTTGGTGAAGCTTTCTTT.

The CDR3: CASSRRERDTEAFF. The CDR3 DNA follows: TGTGCCAGCTCGCGCAGAGAGCGCGACACTGAAGCTTTCTTT. The chain carries TRBV7-9 and TRBJ1-1, with D unresolved. The germline V gene has CDR1 SEHNR and CDR2 FQNEAQ (reference sequence). CDR3 length: 14 amino acids. V was shortened by 8 bases and J by 3 bases, with 16 bases between the two germline ends.

The rearrangement links TRBV29-1 to TRBJ1-2, with D possibly matching TRBD1 (5 bases). Trimming left V 1 base short and J 3 bases short, with 9 bases between. The CDR3 spans 13 residues. The germline gives CDR1 SQVTM, CDR2 ANQGSEA. This CDR3 reads CSVEGGFDYGYTF. The CDR3, as DNA: TGCAGCGTTGAAGGGGGGTTTGACTATGGCTACACCTTC.

CDR3 nucleotides: TGCGCCAGCAGCTTAACCCAGGGGTCCTATGGCTACACCTTC. The encoded protein is CASSLTQGSYGYTF. The chain employs TRBV5-1 and TRBJ1-2; tentative D call: TRBD1 (6 bases). The CDR3 sequence is 14 residues long. V was clipped by 2 bases and J by 4 bases, with 12 bases between them. Germline values: CDR1 SGHRS, CDR2 YFSETQ.

This chain connects TRBV5-6 to TRBJ2-3; D is uncertain. V lost 0 bases and J 6 bases, leaving 14 bases between the germline ends. Per germline, CDR1 SGHDT and CDR2 YYEEEE. The CDR3 spans 15 residues. The CDR3 reads CASSLVLSVGDTQYF. The CDR3 nucleotides are TGTGCCAGCAGCTTGGTCCTCTCCGTCGGGGATACGCAGTATTTT.

The chain is built from TRBV6-6 and TRBJ1-2; the match to TRBD1 covers 8 bases. The CDR3 consists of 15 residues. V lost 4 bases and J lost 4; bases outside the gene matches: 8. Germline CDR1 is MNHNY and CDR2 is SVGAGI (reference sequence). This CDR3 reads CASSSQGAGSYGYTF. The CDR3 nucleotides read TGTGCCAGCAGTTCCCAGGGGGCCGGGTCCTATGGCTACACCTTC.

The J gene is TRBJ1-6, the V gene TRBV18; weak D call: TRBD1 (5 bases). Germline V gives CDR1 KGHSH, CDR2 LQKENI. The ends were cut back, 7 bases at V and 3 bases at J, with 13 bases in the middle. The CDR3 is 15 residues long. The DNA of the CDR3 is TGTGCCAGCTGGGATGGACAAAACTATAATTCACCCCTCCACTTT. Translated, it gives CASWDGQNYNSPLHF.

The CDR3 spells CASSPDRNDSPLHF. The CDR3 region has the DNA TGTGCCAGCAGCCCCGACAGGAACGATTCACCCCTCCACTTT. The chain links TRBV5-6 to TRBJ1-6; D might be TRBD1 (6 bases). There are 14 residues in the CDR3. V was pared by 4 bases and J by 8 bases, with 13 bases between. Germline V gene lookup returns CDR1 SGHDT and CDR2 YYEEEE. Together with reference TRBV5-6 and TRBJ1-6, the CDR3 gives the full variable domain: DAGVTQSPTHLIKTRGQQVTLRCSPKSGHDTVSWYQQALGQGPQFIFQYYEEEERQRGNFPDRFSGHQFPNYSSELNVNALLLGDSALYLCASSPDRNDSPLHFGNGTRLTVT.

This clone was observed once. V gene TRBV19 combines with J gene TRBJ2-1; D may correspond to TRBD1 or TRBD2 (7 bases each). This CDR3 is built from 17 residues. Germline V lookup: CDR1 LNHDA, CDR2 SQIVND (reference sequence). Trimming removed 6 bases from V and 3 bases from J, with 21 bases in between. This CDR3 reads CASSHGEGAINYNEQFF. CDR3 nucleotide sequence: TGTGCCAGTAGCCACGGGGAGGGGGCGATCAACTACAATGAGCAGTTCTTC.

The chain recombines TRBV6-5 with TRBJ1-3; the match to TRBD1 covers 7 bases. V was pared by 6 bases and J by 3 bases, with 8 bases of the junction left unmatched. This CDR3 contains 15 residues. The V gene's germline CDR1 is MNHEY and CDR2 SVGAGI. The CDR3, as DNA: TGTGCCAGCAGCCCTCAAGGGGGCCGTGGAAACACCATATATTTT. The encoded protein is CASSPQGGRGNTIYF.

The chain carries TRBV30 and TRBJ2-6; D is unclear. The CDR3 sequence is 14 residues long. Germline V gene data show CDR1 as GTSNPN and CDR2 as SVGIG (reference sequence). Trimming removed 5 bases at V and 3 bases at J, with 11 bases between. CDR3 sequence: CAWEWGSGANVLTF. The CDR3 region has the DNA TGTGCCTGGGAGTGGGGTAGTGGGGCCAACGTCCTGACTTTC.

The chain joins TRBV5-1 to TRBJ2-5, with D tentatively TRBD2 (7 bases). Looked up from germline, CDR1 is SGHRS and CDR2 is YFSETQ. Trimming left V 1 base short and J 5 bases short, with 15 bases between. The CDR3 is made up of 15 amino acids. CDR3 nucleotide sequence: TGCGCCAGCAGCTTGATTGAGGGGGGGCCGGAGACCCAGTACTTC. Translating it yields CASSLIEGGPETQYF.

V gene TRBV5-1 combines with J gene TRBJ1-1, with D perhaps TRBD1 (6 bases). Deletions cut 9 bases from V and 7 bases from J, with 19 bases between. Germline-derived CDR1 and CDR2 are SGHRS and YFSETQ. This CDR3 spans 13 amino acids. CDR3 sequence reads: CATSRERGREAFF. The CDR3 coding sequence is TGCGCCACCTCAAGGGAGCGGGGGCGTGAAGCTTTCTTT.

The chain has TRBV6-5 and TRBJ1-4; no firm D call. The germline V and J ends were trimmed by 10 bases and 7 bases, with 16 bases remaining between them. Germline assignment: CDR1 MNHEY and CDR2 SVGAGI. The CDR3 contains 13 residues. CDR3 nucleotide sequence: TGTGCCACAAAAAATAGACCGAGTGAAAAACTGTTTTTT. This encodes CATKNRPSEKLFF.

The rearrangement uses TRBV28 and TRBJ2-7; 7 bases fit TRBD2. Germline-derived CDR1 and CDR2 are MDHEN and SYDVKM. The length of the CDR3 is 13 residues. J was trimmed by 2 bases and V by 7 bases; bases with no gene match: 5. The DNA of the CDR3 is TGTGCCAGCACCACGGGAGGAGCCTACGAGCAGTACTTC. Translating gives CASTTGGAYEQYF. The entire variable domain, with the rest obtained from reference TRBV28 and TRBJ2-7, is as follows: DVKVTQSSRYLVKRTGEKVFLECVQDMDHENMFWYRQDPGLGLRLIYFSYDVKMKEKGDIPEGYSVSREKKERFSLILESASTNQTSMYLCASTTGGAYEQYFGPGTRLTVT.

The chain recombines TRBV5-1 with TRBJ1-2; D is unclear. Trimming shortened V by 0 bases and J by 4 bases, and 10 bases separated the two germline ends. CDR1 and CDR2 (germline): SGHRS, YFSETQ. The CDR3 contains 14 residues. The CDR3 is CASSLDGGFYGYTF. The CDR3 DNA follows: TGCGCCAGCAGCTTGGACGGTGGCTTCTATGGCTACACCTTC.

The V gene is TRBV5-1, the J gene TRBJ1-2, with no clear D. The V gene's germline CDR1 is SGHRS and CDR2 YFSETQ. There are 12 residues in the CDR3. V lost 3 bases to trimming and J lost 2 bases, with 5 bases between them. The CDR3 sequence is CASSSDNYGYTF. CDR3 DNA: TGCGCCAGCAGCTCGGACAACTATGGCTACACCTTC.

The count of this clone is one. The chain joins TRBV19 to TRBJ1-1; D is unresolved. Germline V CDR1 and CDR2: LNHDA, SQIVND (reference sequence). Trimming took off 6 bases at V and 1 base at J, with 9 bases between the two ends. This CDR3 is built from 13 residues. This CDR3 reads CASRDYPNTEAFF. The CDR3 coding sequence is TGTGCCAGTAGGGACTACCCGAACACTGAAGCTTTCTTT.

The chain combines TRBV5-5 with TRBJ2-3; D remains unclear. CDR3 length: 16 residues. Trimming stripped 1 base from V and 0 bases from J, with 12 bases between. Germline CDR1 reads SGHKS; CDR2 reads YYEKEE (reference sequence). CDR3 region: CASSLWAAASTDTQYF. Here the CDR3 DNA reads TGTGCCAGCAGCTTGTGGGCTGCGGCGAGCACAGATACGCAGTATTTT.

This chain links TRBV5-1 with TRBJ2-3; possibly TRBD1 for D (6 bases). V was cut by 4 bases and J by 6 bases, with 15 bases left in between. The CDR3 has 14 amino acids. Per the germline V gene, CDR1 is SGHRS and CDR2 is YFSETQ. CDR3 protein: CASSPLTGSDTQYF. The DNA for the CDR3 is TGCGCCAGCAGCCCACTGACAGGTTCGGATACGCAGTATTTT. The whole variable domain, filled in from reference TRBV5-1 and TRBJ2-3, reads KAGVTQTPRYLIKTRGQQVTLSCSPISGHRSVSWYQQTPGQGLQFLFEYFSETQRNKGNFPGRFSGRQFSNSRSEMNVSTLELGDSALYLCASSPLTGSDTQYFGPGTRLTVL.

V is TRBV18 and J is TRBJ2-7; D remains unclear. The CDR3 extends over 14 amino acids. V shed 3 bases and J shed 0 bases, with 9 bases lying between them. Germline CDR1 is KGHSH and CDR2 is LQKENI. The DNA of the CDR3 is TGTGCCAGCTCACCGGTAGACACCTCCTACGAGCAGTACTTC. It is translated as CASSPVDTSYEQYF. Full variable domain (outside the CDR3, taken from reference TRBV18 and TRBJ2-7): NAGVMQNPRHLVRRRGQEARLRCSPMKGHSHVYWYRQLPEEGLKFMVYLQKENIIDESGMPKERFSAEFPKEGPSILRIQQVVRGDSAAYFCASSPVDTSYEQYFGPGTRLTVT.

The V and J genes are TRBV28 and TRBJ1-5; D unclear. Germline CDR1 reads MDHEN; CDR2 reads SYDVKM. Trimming pared 2 bases from V and 7 bases from J, leaving 15 bases between. This CDR3 has 15 residues. For the CDR3, the DNA is TGTGCCAGCAGTTTAAGCGGAGCTTTTGGCCAGCCCCAGCATTTT. It codes for CASSLSGAFGQPQHF.

The chain employs TRBV10-2 and TRBJ2-3; D remains unclear. V was pared by 4 bases and J by 3 bases, with 2 bases between. This CDR3 has 11 amino acids. Germline V gene lookup returns CDR1 WSHSY and CDR2 SAAADI. The CDR3 region is CASSVTDTQYF. CDR3 nucleotide sequence: TGCGCCAGCAGTGTAACAGATACGCAGTATTTT.

V gene TRBV5-1 combines with J gene TRBJ2-3; D may be TRBD1 (5 bases). CDR1 and CDR2 from the germline V gene are SGHRS and YFSETQ. The CDR3 has 13 amino acids. V lost 4 bases and J lost 2, with 8 bases in between. DNA of the CDR3: TGCGCCAGCAGCGTGGACAACACAGATACGCAGTATTTT. This gives the protein CASSVDNTDTQYF.

The gene calls are TRBV18 and TRBJ1-2; 8 nucleotides match TRBD1. The CDR3 spans 14 residues. Germline V gene sequence: CDR1 KGHSH, CDR2 LQKENI. V lost 3 bases, J lost 2 bases, and 2 bases stayed unmatched. The CDR3 here is CASSPGTGNYGYTF. The DNA for the CDR3 is TGTGCCAGCTCACCTGGGACAGGCAACTATGGCTACACCTTC.

This chain links TRBV5-1 with TRBJ2-3; D is ambiguous. The CDR3 runs to 12 residues. The germline V gene encodes CDR1 SGHRS and CDR2 YFSETQ. V shed 0 bases and J shed 6 bases, with 5 bases lying between them. The CDR3 bases are TGCGCCAGCAGCTTGGAAGGTGATACGCAGTATTTT. It encodes CASSLEGDTQYF. The whole variable domain, filled in from reference TRBV5-1 and TRBJ2-3, reads KAGVTQTPRYLIKTRGQQVTLSCSPISGHRSVSWYQQTPGQGLQFLFEYFSETQRNKGNFPGRFSGRQFSNSRSEMNVSTLELGDSALYLCASSLEGDTQYFGPGTRLTVL.

The J gene is TRBJ1-6, the V gene TRBV9; 8 bases agree with TRBD1. Germline values: CDR1 SGDLS, CDR2 YYNGEE. The length of the CDR3 is 15 residues. J was trimmed by 9 bases and V by 0 bases; bases with no gene match: 5. The CDR3 here is CASSVATGETSPLHF. CDR3 nucleotide sequence: TGTGCCAGCAGCGTAGCGACAGGGGAGACTTCACCCCTCCACTTT.

The V call is TRBV10-3, the J call TRBJ2-7, with D hard to call. Germline-derived CDR1 and CDR2 are ENHRY and SYGVKD. CDR3 length: 14 amino acids. Trimming pared 4 bases from V and 0 bases from J, leaving 10 bases between. The DNA of the CDR3 is TGTGCCATCAGTGTTGCAGCCCGCTCCTACGAGCAGTACTTC. Encoded protein: CAISVAARSYEQYF.

The chain joins TRBV28 to TRBJ1-5; 7 bases fit TRBD1. The CDR3 contains 15 residues. The V and J ends lost 5 bases and 4 bases, in that order; junction bases with no gene match: 8. CDR1 and CDR2 (germline): MDHEN, SYDVKM. CDR3 sequence: CASSPPGQQNQPQHF. CDR3 DNA sequence: TGTGCCAGCAGTCCCCCGGGACAGCAAAATCAGCCCCAGCATTTT.

The chain uses TRBV7-9 and TRBJ1-1, with D perhaps TRBD1 (6 bases). CDR1 SEHNR and CDR2 FQNEAQ come from the germline V gene (reference sequence). This CDR3 region has 14 residues. Deletions cut 7 bases from V and 0 bases from J, with 12 bases between. The CDR3 nucleotides read TGTGCCAGCAAGGGGGACACCATGAACACTGAAGCTTTCTTT. Encoded protein: CASKGDTMNTEAFF.

The V call is TRBV19, the J call TRBJ1-3; D is uncertain. CDR3 length equals 16 residues. CDR1 and CDR2 (germline): LNHDA, SQIVND (reference sequence). V was clipped by 8 bases and J by 0 bases, with 17 bases between them. CDR3: CASSSRHQNSGNTIYF. The CDR3 nucleotides read TGTGCCAGTTCCTCGAGACACCAAAACTCTGGAAACACCATATATTTT.